The source of this T cell receptor (beta chain) is a study of cytomegalovirus exposure and HLA in healthy donors. Looking at the study overall: Of roughly 400 genotyped donors, roughly 80% clustered with self-reported Caucasian donors. General study results and limits: Per a later analysis, under 20,000 TCR beta sequences showed association with HLA alleles at 0.05 false discovery rate. Follow-up analysis found HLA locus-dependent TCR association rates, highest for DRB1 and lowest for HLA-C.

PCR was performed using 60 Vbeta and 13 Jbeta primers. Some clones are missing from TCRdb's copy, which holds only in-frame ones; the method was immunoSEQ multiplex PCR. The sample carries about 180,000 clones, 77% recorded once. CDR3 length: 16 residues. The V and J ends lost 5 bases and 1 base respectively, with 15 bases between them. Germline CDR1 LGHNT, CDR2 FRNRAP. Turning to this clone: The target antigen is unknown.

The source of this sequence is a man younger than 35 in good health and CMV-seronegative. The chain carries TRBV12-5 and TRBJ1-5; weak D call: TRBD1 (6 bases). Source material: PBMCs. CDR3 region: CASGPVSGASNQPQHF. CDR3 in DNA: TGTGCTAGTGGTCCAGTTTCAGGGGCAAGCAATCAGCCCCAGCATTTT. The full variable domain, in which reference TRBV12-5 and TRBJ1-5 provide the parts outside the CDR3, is DARVTQTPRHKVTEMGQEVTMRCQPILGHNTVFWYRQTMMQGLELLAYFRNRAPLDDSGMPKDRFSAEMPDATLATLKIQPSEPRDSAVYFCASGPVSGASNQPQHFGDGTRLSIL.